This T cell receptor beta chain emerged from a study of regulatory T cells in long-lasting Graves disease. General study results and limits: Persistent-disease Graves' patients showed less TCR diversity than new cases. New patients shared fewer public clonotypes (roughly 990) than persistent patients did (around 2,900).

This clonotype was seen a few times. What it binds is unknown. V dropped 6 bases and J dropped 0; count of bases not matched to a gene: 7. CDR1 is LNHDA and CDR2 is SQIVND in the germline V gene (reference sequence). CDR3 length: 15 amino acids. Library construction for TCR beta used iRepertoire HTBI primers and Arm-PCR of CDR3 regions. TCRdb itself ran the multiplex PCR reads through MiXCR, one entry per CDR3 protein. The data contain hundreds of thousands of distinct CDR3 sequences, about 32% of them seen just once; the ten biggest clones take up about two fifths. The time point was: persistent/refractory GD, antithyroid drugs over 5 years with positive TRAb. Preparation of the TCR library used RNA extracted from PBMCs.

The J gene is TRBJ1-2, the V gene TRBV19, with TRBD1 matching over 7 bases. The sequence was collected from a female donor with Graves disease. The sample in question was peripheral blood mononuclear cells (PBMCs), obtained when the disease was refractory, from a patient treated with antithyroid drugs. CDR3 DNA sequence: TGTGCCAGTAGCACCGACAGGGACTCTAACTATGGCTACACCTTC. Its translation: CASSTDRDSNYGYTF. The whole variable domain, remainder taken from reference TRBV19 and TRBJ1-2, is DGGITQSPKYLFRKEGQNVTLSCEQNLNHDAMYWYRQDPGQGLRLIYYSQIVNDFQKGDIAEGYSVSREKKESFPLTVTSAQKNPTAFYLCASSTDRDSNYGYTFGSGTRLTVV.